The 16 T cell receptor beta chains reported below all come from one sample, sequenced in a study of T cell changes during pregnancy in multiple sclerosis. TCRdb keeps only in-frame clones here, not all; method: immunoSEQ multiplex PCR. This sample yields approximately 100,000 clones, of which approximately 92% are seen a single time; around 3.2% belongs to the top ten. The source material was peripheral blood, sampled in the second trimester of pregnancy. Receptors originate from a female donor with multiple sclerosis, enrolled in a pregnancy study.

The V and J genes are TRBV19 and TRBJ2-5; maybe TRBD2 (5 bases). Germline-derived CDR1 and CDR2 are LNHDA and SQIVND (reference sequence). The CDR3 runs 16 residues. V was clipped by 5 bases and J by 0 bases, with 16 bases between them. The CDR3: CASSRRRMGYQETQYF. For the CDR3, the DNA is TGTGCCAGTAGTCGGAGGAGGATGGGGTACCAAGAGACCCAGTACTTC.

This sequence joins TRBV28 and TRBJ2-7; TRBD1 agrees at 7 bases. J was trimmed by 4 bases and V by 8 bases; bases with no gene match: 11. CDR1 and CDR2 from the germline V gene are MDHEN and SYDVKM. The CDR3 totals 14 residues. In DNA, the CDR3 is TGTGCCAGCGCACAAACAGGGGCGGGTTACGAGCAGTACTTC. Its protein is CASAQTGAGYEQYF.

The chain joins TRBV14 to TRBJ2-7, with D perhaps matching TRBD1 (5 bases). CDR1 and CDR2 (germline): SGHDN, FVKESK. The V gene lost 8 bases and the J gene lost 7 bases, with 18 bases spanning the gap. The CDR3 is made up of 13 amino acids. The CDR3 region is CASGASGRREQYF. The CDR3 region has the DNA TGTGCCAGCGGGGCATCTGGGCGAAGGGAGCAGTACTTC.

This clone was recorded only once. The J gene is TRBJ2-5, the V gene TRBV27, with 15 bases aligning to TRBD2. Germline V lookup: CDR1 MNHEY, CDR2 SMNVEV (reference sequence). The CDR3 is 19 residues long. V lost 5 bases and J lost 5; bases outside the gene matches: 15. CDR3 coding DNA: TGTGCCAGCAGTAGTTCCTTCTGGACTAGCGGGAGGGCCGGTGAGACCCAGTACTTC. Translated, it gives CASSSSFWTSGRAGETQYF.

The chain combines TRBV14 with TRBJ2-5, with 7 bases aligning to TRBD2. With 6 bases clipped from V and 2 bases from J, the junction kept 9 bases outside the gene matches. Germline V lookup: CDR1 SGHDN, CDR2 FVKESK. This CDR3 is 15 amino acids long. The CDR3 loop reads CASRASGELQETQYF. Here the CDR3 DNA reads TGTGCCAGCAGGGCCAGCGGGGAACTACAAGAGACCCAGTACTTC.

The chain is built from TRBV4-1 and TRBJ2-7; 7 bases fit TRBD1. CDR1 and CDR2 (germline): MGHRA, YSYEKL. The CDR3 sequence is 16 residues long. V gave up 3 bases and J gave up 0 bases; unmatched junction bases: 8. The CDR3 loop reads CASSHQMGQSSYEQYF. The CDR3 DNA reads TGCGCCAGCAGCCACCAAATGGGACAGTCCTCCTACGAGCAGTACTTC.

The chain is built from TRBV10-2 and TRBJ2-5, with TRBD2 identical over 7 bases. Germline V gene sequence: CDR1 WSHSY, CDR2 SAAADI. V dropped 3 bases and J dropped 1; count of bases not matched to a gene: 8. The CDR3 contains 16 residues. The CDR3, as DNA: TGCGCCAGCAGTGAACTTGCGGGAGCCCTCCAAGAGACCCAGTACTTC. It specifies CASSELAGALQETQYF.

The gene calls are TRBV15 and TRBJ1-4, with D hard to call. V lost 3 bases, J lost 0 bases, and 8 bases lay in between. Germline lookup yields CDR1 LNHNV and CDR2 YYDKDF (reference sequence). This CDR3 region has 15 residues. In DNA, the CDR3 is TGTGCCACCAGCAGGGGCGGGCCAACTAATGAAAAACTGTTTTTT. Its translation is CATSRGGPTNEKLFF.

This clone has only one observation. This chain links TRBV30 with TRBJ2-5; possibly TRBD2 for D (6 bases). Trimming shortened V by 3 bases and J by 0 bases, and 11 bases separated the two germline ends. CDR1 is GTSNPN, CDR2 SVGIG, per germline (reference sequence). The CDR3 is 14 amino acids. In DNA form, the CDR3 reads TGTGCCTGGAGCCCGAGCGGGTACCAAGAGACCCAGTACTTC. Translated, it gives CAWSPSGYQETQYF.

This CDR3 is CASQDSFNYGYTF. The DNA of the CDR3 is TGTGCCAGCCAGGACAGTTTTAACTATGGCTACACCTTC. This chain uses TRBV2 with TRBJ1-2; tentative D call: TRBD1 (6 bases). There are 13 residues in the CDR3. The germline V gene has CDR1 SNHLY and CDR2 FYNNEI. V was pared by 8 bases and J by 1 base, with 11 bases between.

The rearrangement joins TRBV30 to TRBJ2-7; D is uncertain. Germline values: CDR1 GTSNPN, CDR2 SVGIG (reference sequence). The V gene lost 1 base and the J gene lost 3 bases, with 4 bases spanning the gap. The CDR3 contains 11 residues. The CDR3 reads CAWSDSYEQYF. CDR3 in DNA: TGTGCCTGGAGTGACAGCTACGAGCAGTACTTC.

J is TRBJ2-7 and V is TRBV28; no firm D call. V lost 6 bases and J lost 12, with 12 bases in between. CDR1 and CDR2 from the germline V gene are MDHEN and SYDVKM. The CDR3 sequence is 10 residues long. CDR3 loop: CASRDSVLYF. The DNA for the CDR3 is TGTGCCAGCAGAGATTCGGTTCTGTACTTC.

The chain joins TRBV6-5 to TRBJ2-1, with TRBD2 identical over 11 bases. The junction had 1 base not matched to a gene; V was cut back by 5 bases and J by 4 bases. This CDR3 comprises 14 residues. Germline CDR1 reads MNHEY; CDR2 reads SVGAGI. The CDR3 DNA reads TGTGCCAGCAGTATAGCGGGAGGGTACAATGAGCAGTTCTTC. Encoded protein: CASSIAGGYNEQFF.

The rearrangement links TRBV20-1 to TRBJ2-7; weak D call: TRBD2 (7 bases). CDR3 size: 10 residues. Germline CDR1 DFQATT, CDR2 SNEGSKA (reference sequence). The chain's CDR3 is CRGGGYEQYF. The DNA for the CDR3 is TGCAGAGGGGGGGGCTACGAGCAGTACTTC.

The chain links TRBV27 to TRBJ2-1, with D possibly being TRBD1 (6 bases). CDR1 and CDR2 (germline): MNHEY, SMNVEV (reference sequence). The ends were cut back, 2 bases at V and 6 bases at J, with 14 bases in the middle. The CDR3 runs to 15 residues. As DNA, the CDR3 is TGTGCCAGCAGTTTAAGTGGGACAATTTTCAATGAGCAGTTCTTC. It is translated as CASSLSGTIFNEQFF.

The chain carries TRBV5-1 and TRBJ2-1; TRBD2 agrees at 8 bases. This CDR3 contains 14 residues. Trimming cost V 0 bases and J 13 bases; bases outside gene matches: 9. The germline CDR1 and CDR2 sequences are SGHRS and YFSETQ. The CDR3 coding sequence is TGCGCCAGCAGCTTGGGAATTAGCGGGAAACCCCAGTTCTTC. Translation: CASSLGISGKPQFF.